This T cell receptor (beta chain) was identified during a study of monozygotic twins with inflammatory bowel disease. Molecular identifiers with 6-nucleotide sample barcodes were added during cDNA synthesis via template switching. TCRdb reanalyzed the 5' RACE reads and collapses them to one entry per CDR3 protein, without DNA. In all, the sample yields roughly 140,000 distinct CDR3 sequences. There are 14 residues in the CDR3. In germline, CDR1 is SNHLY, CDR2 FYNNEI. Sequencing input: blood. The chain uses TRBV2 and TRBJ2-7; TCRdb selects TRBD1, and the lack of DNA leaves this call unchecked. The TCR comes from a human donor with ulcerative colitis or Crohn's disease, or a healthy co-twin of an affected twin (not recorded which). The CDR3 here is CASSRRDRDYEQYF. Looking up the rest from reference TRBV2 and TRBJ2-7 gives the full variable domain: EPEVTQTPSHQVTQMGQEVILRCVPISNHLYFYWYRQILGQKVEFLVSFYNNEISEKSEIFDDQFSVERPDGSNFTLKIRSTKLEDSAMYFCASSRRDRDYEQYFGPGTRLTVT.